One and the same sample provided the 4 T cell receptor beta chains below, sequenced in a study of siplizumab effects on memory and regulatory T cells. Clones were read by immunoSEQ multiplex PCR, and TCRdb kept only the in-frame ones, dropping some. Among 57,000 or so clones, 90% to 95% were seen once, and the ten largest hold 30% to 40%. Sequenced sample: CD8+ T cells sorted from blood. These receptors were taken from a human donor in good health.

The chain is built from TRBV14 and TRBJ2-7; D not certain. Germline values: CDR1 SGHDN, CDR2 FVKESK. V was shortened by 0 bases and J by 3 bases, with 9 bases between the two germline ends. The CDR3 is made up of 14 amino acids. The CDR3 loop is CASSQEWPFYEQYF. The CDR3 DNA reads TGTGCCAGCAGCCAAGAGTGGCCGTTCTACGAGCAGTACTTC.

J is TRBJ2-7 and V is TRBV27; 10 nucleotides align to TRBD2. Germline V CDR1 and CDR2: MNHEY, SMNVEV (reference sequence). The V and J ends lost 5 bases and 5 bases, in that order; junction bases with no gene match: 6. The CDR3 is 14 residues long. In DNA form, the CDR3 reads TGTGCCAGCAGTCCGGGACTAGCGACTCACGAGCAGTACTTC. Translating gives CASSPGLATHEQYF.

This chain links TRBV7-9 with TRBJ2-7; D unresolved. The CDR3 spans 12 residues. The germline gives CDR1 SEHNR, CDR2 FQNEAQ (reference sequence). V was cut by 2 bases and J by 5 bases, with 7 bases left in between. This chain's CDR3 is CASSLWGHEQYF. Written as DNA, the CDR3 is TGTGCCAGCAGCTTATGGGGTCACGAGCAGTACTTC. Filled out from reference TRBV7-9 and TRBJ2-7, the complete variable domain reads DTGVSQNPRHKITKRGQNVTFRCDPISEHNRLYWYRQTLGQGPEFLTYFQNEAQLEKSRLLSDRFSAERPKGSFSTLEIQRTEQGDSAMYLCASSLWGHEQYFGPGTRLTVT.

V gene TRBV6-1 combines with J gene TRBJ1-1, with D perhaps TRBD1 (5 bases). The CDR3 loop spans 11 amino acids. The V gene lost 6 bases and the J gene lost 11 bases, with 13 bases spanning the gap. CDR1 and CDR2 (germline): MNHNS, SASEGT. The CDR3 DNA follows: TGTGCCAGCAGCGACAGATTTGAGGCTTTCTTT. Translation gives CASSDRFEAFF.